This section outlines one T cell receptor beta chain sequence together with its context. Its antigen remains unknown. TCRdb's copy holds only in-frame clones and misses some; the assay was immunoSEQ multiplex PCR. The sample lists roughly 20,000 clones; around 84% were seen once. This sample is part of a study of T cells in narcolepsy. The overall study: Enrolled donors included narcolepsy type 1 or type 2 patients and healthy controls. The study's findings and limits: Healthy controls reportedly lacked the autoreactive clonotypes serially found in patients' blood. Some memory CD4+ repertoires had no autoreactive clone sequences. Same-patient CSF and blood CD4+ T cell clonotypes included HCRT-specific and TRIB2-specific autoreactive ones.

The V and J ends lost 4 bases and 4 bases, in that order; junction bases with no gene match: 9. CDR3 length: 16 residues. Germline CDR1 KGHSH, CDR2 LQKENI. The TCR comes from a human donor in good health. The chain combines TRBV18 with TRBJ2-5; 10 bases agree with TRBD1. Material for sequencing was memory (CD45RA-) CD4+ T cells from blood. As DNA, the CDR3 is TGTGCCAGCTCACGGACCCGGGACAGGGGCAGAGAGACCCAGTACTTC. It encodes CASSRTRDRGRETQYF.